Listed below are T cell receptor beta chains from one sample, sequenced in a study of OX40 agonist ivuxolimab in advanced cancers. Only in-frame clones appear in the TCRdb table, and some are missing; sequencing was by immunoSEQ multiplex PCR. The sample lists 45,000 to 60,000 clones, about nine tenths occurring once. This specimen was CD4+ or CD8+ T cells sorted from blood, taken in a trial of the OX40 agonist ivuxolimab. The receptors come from an adult with an advanced solid tumor such as melanoma, head and neck, liver or kidney cancer. The conserved cysteine and the conserved F or W are not part of the CDR3 here.

V gene	CDR3 protein
TRBV27	ASSPSQSSYEQY
TRBV19	ASSLGTGVYEQY
TRBV6-6	ASSTRGGGPDTQY
TRBV11-3	ASSQDRDRQY
TRBV5-8	ASRKTGAISIQY
TRBV18	ASSQRQGGAGELF
TRBV29-1	SVAGQRGNTIY
TRBV18	ASSQDRGLTYEQY
TRBV19	ASSIASGRNYEQY
TRBV15	ATSGDLERTYEQY
TRBV5-1	ASSLSGSYNEQF
TRBV7-6	ASSRIGLGPQH
TRBV5-1	ASSLAGDPSTGELF
TRBV18	ASSPQTERRNEKLF
TRBV18	ASSPLPGLAGGTGELF
TRBV4-3	ASSPEGVSYNEQF
TRBV28	ASSPGTGANYGYT
TRBV4-2	ASSQESSLDGDNEQF
TRBV7-2	ASSPRTGGTEAF
TRBV9	ASSPRGGGRGDEQF
TRBV18	ASSPALAVYNEQF
TRBV23-1	ASSQMETYEQY
TRBV5-1	ASSPDTGGNQPQH
TRBV27	ASSLWGGRALNEQF
TRBV9	ASSPKEAGTVYEQY
TRBV9	ASTRGPRDIEQF
TRBV28	ASTLDRDRVEAF
TRBV5-1	ASSLDGRGTQY
TRBV6-5	ASSYSRTGGSYGYT
TRBV5-1	ASSPGGVTEAF
TRBV7-3	ASSSGQVNTEAF
TRBV19	ASSMDRRDEKLF
TRBV7-7	ASSLARDFEQF
TRBV29-1	SAEQGYMNTEAF
TRBV6-5	ASRTAKNIQY
TRBV27	ASSPGLAGNTDTQY
TRBV5-1	ASSLVAGALGEQF
TRBV7-6	ASSLWTVNTGELF
TRBV28	ASSSGGYSGANVLT
TRBV4-1	ASSQDSWENTEAF
TRBV7-9	ASSPRLGDNEQF
TRBV28	ASSLTGRDGYT
TRBV9	ASSVTQRNTEAF
TRBV25-1	ASSVNYEQY
TRBV28	ASNFRTSSYEQY
TRBV7-9	ASSLGLADTDTQY
TRBV5-1	ASSLVDDGNTIY
TRBV28	ASSLGRARGQETQY
TRBV2	ASHGGFDGYT
TRBV5-1	ASSLAPAGETGELF